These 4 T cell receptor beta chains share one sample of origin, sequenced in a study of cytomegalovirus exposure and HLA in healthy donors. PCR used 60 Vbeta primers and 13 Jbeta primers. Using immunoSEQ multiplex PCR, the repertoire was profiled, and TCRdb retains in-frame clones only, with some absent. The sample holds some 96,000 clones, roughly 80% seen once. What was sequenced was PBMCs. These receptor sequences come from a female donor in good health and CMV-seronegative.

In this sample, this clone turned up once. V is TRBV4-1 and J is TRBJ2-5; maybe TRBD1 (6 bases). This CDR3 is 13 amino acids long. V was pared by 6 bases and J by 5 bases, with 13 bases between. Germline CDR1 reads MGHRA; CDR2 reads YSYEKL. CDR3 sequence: CASRPTGLETQYF. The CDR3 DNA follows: TGCGCCAGCAGACCCACAGGGTTGGAGACCCAGTACTTC.

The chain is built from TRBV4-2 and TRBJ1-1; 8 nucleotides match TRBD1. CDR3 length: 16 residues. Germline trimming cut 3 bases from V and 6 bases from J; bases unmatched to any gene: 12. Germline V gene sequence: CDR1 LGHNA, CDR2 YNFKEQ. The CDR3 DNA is TGTGCCAGCAGCCAGATTCAGGGGGCCCCTTACGCTGAAGCTTTCTTT. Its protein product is CASSQIQGAPYAEAFF.

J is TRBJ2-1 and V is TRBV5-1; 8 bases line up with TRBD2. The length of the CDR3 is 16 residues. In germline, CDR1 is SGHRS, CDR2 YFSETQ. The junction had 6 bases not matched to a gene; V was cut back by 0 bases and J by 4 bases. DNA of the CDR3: TGCGCCAGCAGCTTGGACCTAGCGGGCCGATACAATGAGCAGTTCTTC. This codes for CASSLDLAGRYNEQFF.

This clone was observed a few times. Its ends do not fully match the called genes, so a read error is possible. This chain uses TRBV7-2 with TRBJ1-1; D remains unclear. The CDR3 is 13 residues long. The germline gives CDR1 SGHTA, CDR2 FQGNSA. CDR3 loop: CASSLAYSPLSGF. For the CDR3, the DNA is TGTGCCAGCAGCCTGGCCTACAGCCCACTCTCGGGATTT.